Presented here are 26 T cell receptor beta chains from one specimen sequenced in a study of blood T cells in healthy people across ages. Primed by a sample-barcoded 5' primer and a J-beta primer mix, a second PCR proceeded for 7 to 11 cycles. TCRdb reprocessed the 5' RACE reads with MiXCR, giving one entry per CDR3 protein. The repertoire consists of hundreds of thousands of distinct CDR3 sequences, with 58% occurring once and the leading ten covering over 20%. Input material: blood. The origin of the receptors is a young man in good health.

This clonotype was picked up a small number of times. The chain is built from TRBV12-3 or TRBV12-4 and TRBJ2-5; 8 nucleotides match TRBD2. The ends lost 6 bases at V and 10 bases at J; junction bases unmatched: 13. The CDR3 runs to 14 residues. In DNA, the CDR3 is TGTGCCAGCAGGAAGATAGCGGGGACTAATGACCAGTACTTC. Its protein is CASRKIAGTNDQYF.

J is TRBJ2-2 and V is TRBV28; 12 bases align to TRBD2. Germline assignment: CDR1 MDHEN and CDR2 SYDVKM. The CDR3 extends over 20 amino acids. Trimming cost V 4 bases and J 0 bases; bases outside gene matches: 12. The CDR3 DNA is TGTGCCAGCAGTTCCAATGTCCTAGCGGGGGGGCGTCCGAACACCGGGGAGCTGTTTTTT. Residues: CASSSNVLAGGRPNTGELFF.

A few counts support this clonotype. As DNA, the CDR3 is TGTGCCAGCAGCATCTATAATAACATTCAGTACTTC. Its translation is CASSIYNNIQYF. The chain combines TRBV9 with TRBJ2-4; D call uncertain. Trimming removed 4 bases from V and 7 bases from J, with 9 bases in between. The CDR3 sequence is 12 residues long. From germline, CDR1 is SGDLS and CDR2 YYNGEE.

There are a few counts of this clonotype. The rearrangement joins TRBV6-6 to TRBJ2-1; D uncertain. The CDR3 consists of 13 residues. The V gene lost 0 bases and the J gene lost 9 bases, with 9 bases spanning the gap. Germline CDR1 and CDR2: MNHNY and SVGAGI (reference sequence). Here the CDR3 reads CASSYSIEVEQFF. Written as DNA, the CDR3 is TGTGCCAGCAGTTACTCGATTGAGGTTGAGCAGTTCTTC.

The chain links TRBV7-6 to TRBJ2-3; D uncertain. Germline CDR1 reads SGHVS; CDR2 reads FNYEAQ. Trimming stripped 5 bases from V and 5 bases from J, with 17 bases between. The CDR3 length is 15 residues. The CDR3 protein is CASSPSPHLGDTQYF. For the CDR3, the DNA is TGTGCCAGCAGCCCGAGCCCCCACCTGGGAGATACGCAGTATTTT.

This rearrangement joins TRBV5-1 to TRBJ1-2; 9 bases map to TRBD1. CDR1 SGHRS and CDR2 YFSETQ come from the germline V gene. J was trimmed by 2 bases and V by 6 bases; bases with no gene match: 5. This CDR3 spans 14 amino acids. The CDR3 sequence is CASTRQGENYGYTF. For the CDR3, the DNA is TGCGCCAGCACCCGACAGGGGGAGAACTATGGCTACACCTTC.

A few counts support this clonotype. The chain uses TRBV7-2 and TRBJ1-2; a weak D match, TRBD1 (5 bases). Trimming removed 5 bases from V and 4 bases from J, with 17 bases in between. The CDR3 runs to 15 residues. Germline V gene sequence: CDR1 SGHTA, CDR2 FQGNSA. The CDR3 region has the DNA TGTGCCAGCAGCCCCCCGGGGGGGTTTACCTATGGCTACACCTTC. Translated, it gives CASSPPGGFTYGYTF.

V gene TRBV6-2 or TRBV6-3 combines with J gene TRBJ2-6; perhaps TRBD1 as D (5 bases). The germline gives CDR1 MNHEY, CDR2 SVGEGT. The V gene lost 7 bases and the J gene lost 1 base, with 14 bases spanning the gap. The CDR3 loop spans 16 amino acids. This CDR3 is CASKGIQGSGANVLTF. CDR3 nucleotide sequence: TGTGCCAGCAAGGGAATCCAGGGATCTGGGGCCAACGTCCTGACTTTC.

This rearrangement joins TRBV20-1 to TRBJ2-6; D is undetermined. Germline values: CDR1 DFQATT, CDR2 SNEGSKA (reference sequence). V dropped 6 bases and J dropped 0 bases, with 9 bases sitting between them. The CDR3 loop spans 14 amino acids. CDR3 sequence: CSAPLPSGANVLTF. The CDR3 DNA reads as TGCAGTGCCCCTTTGCCCTCTGGGGCCAACGTCCTGACTTTC.

This clonotype was counted between two and nine times. This rearrangement joins TRBV29-1 to TRBJ2-1; 10 bases are a match to TRBD1. J gave up 9 bases and V 7 bases, and 9 bases lay outside the gene matches. This CDR3 is built from 13 residues. Germline lookup yields CDR1 SQVTM and CDR2 ANQGSEA. This chain's CDR3 is CSGGQGGLTEQFF. As DNA, the CDR3 is TGCAGCGGAGGACAGGGGGGATTGACTGAGCAGTTCTTC.

The rearrangement links TRBV6-5 to TRBJ2-1; tentative D call: TRBD1 (5 bases). Trimming took 5 bases from V and 0 from J, leaving 14 bases between them. The germline V gene has CDR1 MNHEY and CDR2 SVGAGI. The CDR3 has 16 amino acids. The CDR3 DNA follows: TGTGCCAGCAGTCTCAGTTCAGGGTACTCCTACAATGAGCAGTTCTTC. Amino acid sequence: CASSLSSGYSYNEQFF.

The chain uses TRBV15 and TRBJ2-5; D is perhaps TRBD1 (6 bases). Trimming cost V 0 bases and J 9 bases, with 11 bases left between them. Per the germline V gene, CDR1 is LNHNV and CDR2 is YYDKDF (reference sequence). This CDR3 comprises 13 residues. The CDR3 bases are TGTGCCACCAGCAGAGATATTGAGGGGGCCCAGTACTTC. It yields the protein CATSRDIEGAQYF.

The chain carries TRBV6-6 and TRBJ2-6, with a tentative D call TRBD1 (6 bases). The germline gives CDR1 MNHNY, CDR2 SVGAGI (reference sequence). V was shortened by 0 bases and J by 1 base, with 7 bases between the two germline ends. This CDR3 is built from 16 residues. For the CDR3, the DNA is TGTGCCAGCAGTTACTCCCAGGGGTCTGGGGCCAACGTCCTGACTTTC. Translated: CASSYSQGSGANVLTF.

The chain joins TRBV20-1 to TRBJ1-2, with TRBD1 matching over 8 bases. The CDR3 has 13 amino acids. CDR1 DFQATT and CDR2 SNEGSKA come from the germline V gene (reference sequence). V shed 5 bases, J shed 7 bases, and the junction held 9 bases outside the gene matches. CDR3 sequence: CSAPRTGMGGYTF. Here the CDR3 DNA reads TGCAGTGCTCCCCGGACAGGGATGGGTGGCTACACCTTC.

This chain joins TRBV6-2 or TRBV6-3 and TRBJ2-1, with 7 bases that match TRBD2. The CDR3 length is 14 residues. Germline values: CDR1 MNHEY, CDR2 SVGEGT. With 7 bases clipped from V and 5 bases from J, the junction kept 8 bases outside the gene matches. In nucleotides, the CDR3 is TGTGCCAGCAAAGTAAGGGACTATCACAATGAGCAGTTCTTC. Protein sequence: CASKVRDYHNEQFF.

This chain joins TRBV9 and TRBJ1-6; D possibly corresponds to TRBD1 (5 bases). Trimming pared 0 bases from V and 5 bases from J, leaving 12 bases between. Germline lookup yields CDR1 SGDLS and CDR2 YYNGEE. The length of the CDR3 is 16 residues. CDR3 nucleotides: TGTGCCAGCAGCGTAGTACAGGAAAAAGATAATTCACCCCTCCACTTT. This gives the protein CASSVVQEKDNSPLHF. The whole variable domain, filled in from reference TRBV9 and TRBJ1-6, reads DSGVTQTPKHLITATGQRVTLRCSPRSGDLSVYWYQQSLDQGLQFLIQYYNGEERAKGNILERFSAQQFPDLHSELNLSSLELGDSALYFCASSVVQEKDNSPLHFGNGTRLTVT.

This clonotype was recorded many times. This chain joins TRBV15 and TRBJ2-7; weak D call: TRBD1 (6 bases). Per the germline V gene, CDR1 is LNHNV and CDR2 is YYDKDF (reference sequence). Trimming removed 4 bases from V and 3 bases from J, with 16 bases in between. The CDR3 is made up of 15 amino acids. CDR3 region: CATSISAGDNYEQYF. The CDR3 region has the DNA TGTGCCACCAGCATATCTGCAGGGGACAACTACGAGCAGTACTTC.

The chain recombines TRBV10-3 with TRBJ2-3, with D perhaps matching TRBD1 or TRBD2 (5 bases each). Germline V gives CDR1 ENHRY, CDR2 SYGVKD. With 10 bases removed from V and 2 bases from J, the gap between germline ends came to 13 bases. The CDR3 length is 13 residues. The CDR3 loop is CATRDGYTDTQYF. The CDR3 DNA follows: TGTGCCACCAGGGACGGGTACACAGATACGCAGTATTTT.

This clonotype was recorded a few times. The chain uses TRBV6-6 and TRBJ1-2, with TRBD1 matching over 9 bases. This CDR3 comprises 13 residues. The germline V gene has CDR1 MNHNY and CDR2 SVGAGI (reference sequence). V gave up 4 bases and J gave up 7 bases; unmatched junction bases: 4. CDR3 DNA: TGTGCCAGCAGTTCACAGGGGGCGGGTGGCTACACCTTC. Its translation: CASSSQGAGGYTF.

The V gene is TRBV7-2, the J gene TRBJ2-3; 9 positions match TRBD2. Germline V CDR1 and CDR2: SGHTA, FQGNSA. V lost 3 bases and J lost 1; bases outside the gene matches: 5. The CDR3 has 16 amino acids. The CDR3 nucleotides read TGTGCCAGCAGCTTCTCGGCGGGAGGGGGCACAGATACGCAGTATTTT. Amino acid sequence: CASSFSAGGGTDTQYF.

This clonotype has only one observation. This chain uses TRBV6-6 with TRBJ2-7, with TRBD1 identical over 8 bases. The CDR3 has 15 amino acids. Germline CDR1 reads MNHNY; CDR2 reads SVGAGI (reference sequence). V was clipped by 4 bases and J by 6 bases; unmatched bases: 11. Written as DNA, the CDR3 is TGTGCCAGCAGTTCTTACTCAGACAGGGGCGGCGAGCAGTACTTC. Translation: CASSSYSDRGGEQYF.

The sample holds a few counts of this clonotype. This chain joins TRBV6-1 and TRBJ2-6; possibly TRBD1 for D (5 bases). The V gene lost 8 bases and the J gene lost 1 base, with 12 bases spanning the gap. This CDR3 has 15 amino acids. Germline CDR1 reads MNHNS; CDR2 reads SASEGT. CDR3 protein: CASRMGLSGANVLTF. The CDR3 coding sequence is TGTGCCAGCCGGATGGGGCTATCTGGGGCCAACGTCCTGACTTTC.

The chain carries TRBV29-1 and TRBJ2-3, with 7 nucleotides matching TRBD2. Trimming took 3 bases from V and 0 from J; bases not matched to a gene: 3. This CDR3 comprises 14 residues. Germline V gene sequence: CDR1 SQVTM, CDR2 ANQGSEA. CDR3 in amino acids: CSVELADSTDTQYF. CDR3 sequence (DNA): TGCAGCGTTGAGCTAGCGGATAGCACAGATACGCAGTATTTT.

V usage is TRBV7-2 and J usage is TRBJ1-1; maybe TRBD1 (5 bases). Trimming took 4 bases from V and 1 from J, leaving 10 bases between them. The germline gives CDR1 SGHTA, CDR2 FQGNSA. The CDR3 runs to 14 residues. Written as DNA, the CDR3 is TGTGCCAGCAGCTCCAACGGGGGGAACACTGAAGCTTTCTTT. Amino acids: CASSSNGGNTEAFF.

This clonotype has only one observation. This chain links TRBV4-3 with TRBJ2-7; no definite D call. The better agreement between TRBJ2-5 and the DNA end casts doubt on the J call. The CDR3 is made up of 13 amino acids. From germline, CDR1 is LGHNA and CDR2 YSLEER. The CDR3 reads CASSQDQGETQYF. The CDR3 DNA sequence: TGCGCCAGCAGCCAAGATCAAGGAGAGACCCAGTACTTC.

This chain connects TRBV2 to TRBJ2-1, with a possible D match to TRBD2 (5 bases). Trimming left V 1 base short and J 13 bases short, with 8 bases between. The germline V gene encodes CDR1 SNHLY and CDR2 FYNNEI. The CDR3 has 11 residues. The CDR3 is CASSEGETQFF. In DNA, the CDR3 is TGTGCCAGCAGTGAAGGGGAGACCCAGTTCTTC.